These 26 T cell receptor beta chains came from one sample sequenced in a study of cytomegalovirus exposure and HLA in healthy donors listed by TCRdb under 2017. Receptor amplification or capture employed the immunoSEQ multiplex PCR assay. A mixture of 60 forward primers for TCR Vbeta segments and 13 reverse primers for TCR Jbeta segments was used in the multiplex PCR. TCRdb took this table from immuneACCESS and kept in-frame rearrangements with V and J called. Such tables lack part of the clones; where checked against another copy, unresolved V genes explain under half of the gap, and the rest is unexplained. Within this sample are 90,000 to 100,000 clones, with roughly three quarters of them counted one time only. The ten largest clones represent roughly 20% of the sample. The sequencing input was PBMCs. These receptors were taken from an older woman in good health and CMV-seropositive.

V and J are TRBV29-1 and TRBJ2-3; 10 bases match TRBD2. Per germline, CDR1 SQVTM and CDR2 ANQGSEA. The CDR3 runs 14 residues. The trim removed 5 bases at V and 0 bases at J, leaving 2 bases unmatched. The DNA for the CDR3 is TGCAGCGTTAGCGGGAGGGAGAGCACAGATACGCAGTATTTT. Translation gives CSVSGRESTDTQYF.

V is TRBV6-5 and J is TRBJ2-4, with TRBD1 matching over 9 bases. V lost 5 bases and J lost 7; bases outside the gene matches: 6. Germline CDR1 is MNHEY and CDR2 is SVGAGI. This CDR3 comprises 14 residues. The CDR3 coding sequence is TGTGCCAGCAGTGCACAGGGGGCGCAGAACATTCAGTACTTC. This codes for CASSAQGAQNIQYF.

The CDR3 region has the DNA TGTGCCTGGAGTGTTAGCGGGACTATCACAGATACGCAGTATTTT. This codes for CAWSVSGTITDTQYF. V is TRBV30 and J is TRBJ2-3; 8 nucleotides line up with TRBD2. Germline trimming cut 0 bases from V and 2 bases from J; bases unmatched to any gene: 4. Germline CDR1 GTSNPN, CDR2 SVGIG (reference sequence). The CDR3 has 15 residues.

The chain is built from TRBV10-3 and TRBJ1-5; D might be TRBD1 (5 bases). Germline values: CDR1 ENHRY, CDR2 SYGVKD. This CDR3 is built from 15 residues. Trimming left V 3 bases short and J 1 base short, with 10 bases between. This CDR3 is CAISDGAGSNQPQHF. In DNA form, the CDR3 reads TGTGCCATCAGTGATGGGGCTGGGAGCAATCAGCCCCAGCATTTT.

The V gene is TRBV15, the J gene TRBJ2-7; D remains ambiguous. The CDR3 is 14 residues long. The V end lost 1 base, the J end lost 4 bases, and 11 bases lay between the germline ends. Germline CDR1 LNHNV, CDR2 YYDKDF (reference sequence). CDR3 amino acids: CATSRAIMEYEQYF. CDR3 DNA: TGTGCCACCAGCAGAGCCATTATGGAGTACGAGCAGTACTTC.

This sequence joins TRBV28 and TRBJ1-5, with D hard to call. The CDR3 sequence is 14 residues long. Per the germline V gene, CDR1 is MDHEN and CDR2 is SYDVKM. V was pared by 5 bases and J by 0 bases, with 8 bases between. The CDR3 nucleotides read TGTGCCAGCAGTCTACAGTATAGCAATCAGCCCCAGCATTTT. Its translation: CASSLQYSNQPQHF.

CDR3 in amino acids: CASSREAGAHNEQFF. Here the CDR3 DNA reads TGTGCCAGCTCCCGTGAAGCGGGAGCGCACAATGAGCAGTTCTTC. The rearrangement links TRBV18 to TRBJ2-1; 8 bases map to TRBD2. This CDR3 is 15 amino acids long. Germline loops: CDR1 KGHSH, CDR2 LQKENI. J was trimmed by 5 bases and V by 6 bases; bases with no gene match: 9.

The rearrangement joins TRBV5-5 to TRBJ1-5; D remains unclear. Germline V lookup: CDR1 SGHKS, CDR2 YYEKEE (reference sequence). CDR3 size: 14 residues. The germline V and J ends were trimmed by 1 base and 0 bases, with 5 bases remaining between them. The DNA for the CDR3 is TGTGCCAGCAGCTTGACAGATAGCAATCAGCCCCAGCATTTT. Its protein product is CASSLTDSNQPQHF.

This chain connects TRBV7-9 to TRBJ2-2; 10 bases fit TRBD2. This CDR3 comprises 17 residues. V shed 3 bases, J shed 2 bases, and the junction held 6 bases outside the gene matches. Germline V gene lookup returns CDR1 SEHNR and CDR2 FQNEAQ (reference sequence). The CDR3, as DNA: TGTGCCAGCAGCTTTGGATCTAGCGGGGGAAACACCGGGGAGCTGTTTTTT. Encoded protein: CASSFGSSGGNTGELFF. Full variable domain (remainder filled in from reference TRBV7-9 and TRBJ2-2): DTGVSQNPRHKITKRGQNVTFRCDPISEHNRLYWYRQTLGQGPEFLTYFQNEAQLEKSRLLSDRFSAERPKGSFSTLEIQRTEQGDSAMYLCASSFGSSGGNTGELFFGEGSRLTVL.

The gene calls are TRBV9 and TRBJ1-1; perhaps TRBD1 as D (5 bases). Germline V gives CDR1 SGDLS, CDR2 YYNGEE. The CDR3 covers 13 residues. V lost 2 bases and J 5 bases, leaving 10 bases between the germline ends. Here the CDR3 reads CASSVAGLTEAFF. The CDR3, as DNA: TGTGCCAGCAGCGTCGCAGGGTTAACTGAAGCTTTCTTT.

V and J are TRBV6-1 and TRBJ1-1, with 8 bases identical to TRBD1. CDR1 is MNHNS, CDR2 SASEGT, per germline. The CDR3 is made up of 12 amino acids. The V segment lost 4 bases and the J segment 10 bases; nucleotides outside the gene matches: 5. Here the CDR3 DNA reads TGTGCCAGCAGTGTACAGGGGGGATTAGCTTTCTTT. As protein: CASSVQGGLAFF.

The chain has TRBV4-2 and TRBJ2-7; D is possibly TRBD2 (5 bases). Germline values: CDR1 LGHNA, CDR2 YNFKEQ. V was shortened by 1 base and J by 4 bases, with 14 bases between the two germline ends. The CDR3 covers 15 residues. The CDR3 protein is CASSQGLAMGYEQYF. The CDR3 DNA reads TGTGCCAGCAGCCAAGGGCTAGCTATGGGGTACGAGCAGTACTTC.

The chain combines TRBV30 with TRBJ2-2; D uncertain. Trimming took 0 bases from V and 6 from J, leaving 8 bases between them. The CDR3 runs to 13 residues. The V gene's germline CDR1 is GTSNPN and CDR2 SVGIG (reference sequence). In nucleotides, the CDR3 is TGTGCCTGGAGTGTCAGTAGCCCCGGGGAGCTGTTTTTT. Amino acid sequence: CAWSVSSPGELFF.

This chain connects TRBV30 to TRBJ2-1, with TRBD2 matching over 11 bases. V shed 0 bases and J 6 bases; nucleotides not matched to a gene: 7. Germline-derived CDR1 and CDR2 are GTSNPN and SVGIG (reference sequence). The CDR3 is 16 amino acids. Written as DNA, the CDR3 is TGTGCCTGGAGTGTACGACTAGCGGGATCAGGCAATGAGCAGTTCTTC. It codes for CAWSVRLAGSGNEQFF.

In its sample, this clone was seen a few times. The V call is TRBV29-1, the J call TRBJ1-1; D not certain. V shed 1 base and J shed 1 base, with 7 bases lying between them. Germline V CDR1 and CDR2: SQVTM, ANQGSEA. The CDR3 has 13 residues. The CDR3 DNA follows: TGCAGCGTTGAAGGTACACCGAACACTGAAGCTTTCTTT. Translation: CSVEGTPNTEAFF.

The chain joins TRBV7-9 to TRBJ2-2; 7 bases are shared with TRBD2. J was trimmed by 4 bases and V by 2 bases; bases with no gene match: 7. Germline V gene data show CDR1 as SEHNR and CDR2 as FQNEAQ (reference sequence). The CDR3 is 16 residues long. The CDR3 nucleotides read TGTGCCAGCAGCTTAAACAGCGGGAAGGTCACCGGGGAGCTGTTTTTT. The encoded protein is CASSLNSGKVTGELFF.

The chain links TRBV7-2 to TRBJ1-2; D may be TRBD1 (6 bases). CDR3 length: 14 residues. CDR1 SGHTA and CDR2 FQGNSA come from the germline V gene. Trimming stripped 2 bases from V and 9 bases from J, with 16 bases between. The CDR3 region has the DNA TGTGCCAGCAGCTTAAGCAATGATGGGGGCCGCTACACCTTC. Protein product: CASSLSNDGGRYTF.

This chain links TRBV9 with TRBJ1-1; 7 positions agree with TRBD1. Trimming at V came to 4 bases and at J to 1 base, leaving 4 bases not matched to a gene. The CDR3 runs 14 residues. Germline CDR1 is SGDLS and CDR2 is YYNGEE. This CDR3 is CASSKGAGNTEAFF. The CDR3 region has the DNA TGTGCCAGCAGCAAGGGGGCTGGGAACACTGAAGCTTTCTTT. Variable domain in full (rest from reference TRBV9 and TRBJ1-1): DSGVTQTPKHLITATGQRVTLRCSPRSGDLSVYWYQQSLDQGLQFLIQYYNGEERAKGNILERFSAQQFPDLHSELNLSSLELGDSALYFCASSKGAGNTEAFFGQGTRLTVV.

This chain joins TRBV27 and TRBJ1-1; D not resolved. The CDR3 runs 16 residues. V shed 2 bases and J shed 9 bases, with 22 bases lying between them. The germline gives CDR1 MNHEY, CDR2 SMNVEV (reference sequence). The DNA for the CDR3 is TGTGCCAGCAGTTTAGAGTCGAGGGCCTTACCGCGGCAAGCTTTCTTT. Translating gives CASSLESRALPRQAFF.

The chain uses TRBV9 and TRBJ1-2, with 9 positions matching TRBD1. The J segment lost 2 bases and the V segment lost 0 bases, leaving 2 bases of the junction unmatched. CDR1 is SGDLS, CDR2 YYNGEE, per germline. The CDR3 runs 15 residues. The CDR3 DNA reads TGTGCCAGCAGCGTAGGTGGGACAGGGAACTATGGCTACACCTTC. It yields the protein CASSVGGTGNYGYTF. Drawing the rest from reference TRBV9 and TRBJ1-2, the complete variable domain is DSGVTQTPKHLITATGQRVTLRCSPRSGDLSVYWYQQSLDQGLQFLIQYYNGEERAKGNILERFSAQQFPDLHSELNLSSLELGDSALYFCASSVGGTGNYGYTFGSGTRLTVV.

Here the CDR3 DNA reads TGTGCCAGCAGGACGGGACAGGGCGGAGTGGGGAACACCGGGGAGCTGTTTTTT. As protein: CASRTGQGGVGNTGELFF. This chain links TRBV28 with TRBJ2-2, with TRBD1 matching 9 bases. The CDR3 extends over 18 amino acids. The V gene's germline CDR1 is MDHEN and CDR2 SYDVKM. The junction had 12 bases not matched to a gene; V was cut back by 6 bases and J by 1 base.

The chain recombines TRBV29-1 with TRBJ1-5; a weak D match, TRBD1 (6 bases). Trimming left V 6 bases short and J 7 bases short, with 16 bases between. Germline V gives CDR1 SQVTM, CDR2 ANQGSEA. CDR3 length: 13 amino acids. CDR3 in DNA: TGCAGCGTAGGACAGTCCCCGGGCCAGCCCCAGCATTTT. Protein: CSVGQSPGQPQHF.

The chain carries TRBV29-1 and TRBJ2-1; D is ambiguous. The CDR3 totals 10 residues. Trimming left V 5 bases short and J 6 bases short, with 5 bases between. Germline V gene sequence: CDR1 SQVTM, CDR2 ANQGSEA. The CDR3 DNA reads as TGCAGCGTTCCAGTCAATGAGCAGTTCTTC. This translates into CSVPVNEQFF.

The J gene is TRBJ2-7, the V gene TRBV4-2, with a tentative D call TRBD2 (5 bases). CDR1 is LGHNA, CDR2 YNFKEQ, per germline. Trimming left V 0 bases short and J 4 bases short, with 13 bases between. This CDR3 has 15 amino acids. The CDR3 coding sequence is TGTGCCAGCAGCCAAGATCTTTCCGGGGTATACGAGCAGTACTTC. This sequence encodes CASSQDLSGVYEQYF.

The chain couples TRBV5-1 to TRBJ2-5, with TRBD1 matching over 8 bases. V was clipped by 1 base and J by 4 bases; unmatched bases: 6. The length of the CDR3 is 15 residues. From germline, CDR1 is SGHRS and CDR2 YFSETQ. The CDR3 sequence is CASSLSRGRRETQYF. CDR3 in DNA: TGCGCCAGCAGCTTGTCCAGGGGGCGAAGAGAGACCCAGTACTTC.

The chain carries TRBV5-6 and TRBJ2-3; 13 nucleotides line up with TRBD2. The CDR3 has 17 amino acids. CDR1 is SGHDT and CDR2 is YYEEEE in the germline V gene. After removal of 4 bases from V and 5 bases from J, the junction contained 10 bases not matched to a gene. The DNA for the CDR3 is TGTGCCAGCAGCAACACAGTACTAGCGGGAGGGGGAGATACGCAGTATTTT. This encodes CASSNTVLAGGGDTQYF.